Each of the 16 T cell receptor beta chains below was sequenced from the same sample in a study of beta chain features in type 1 diabetes. The study reverse transcribed the entire isolated RNA, so it sequenced expressed TCRB transcripts. This table comes from immunoSEQ multiplex PCR, and its TCRdb copy is limited to in-frame clones, with some not included. The table includes about 130,000 clones, about 9.2% detected once. The sequenced material came from central memory CD4+ T cells from blood. The source of these receptors is a man younger than 35 in good health.

As DNA, the CDR3 is TGTGCCAGCAGCCCCCTCGGGGTAGCAGTAGATACGCAGTATTTT. Translation gives CASSPLGVAVDTQYF. V is TRBV7-6 and J is TRBJ2-3, with a weak D call TRBD2 (5 bases). CDR3 size: 15 residues. The V and J ends lost 5 bases and 5 bases respectively, with 17 bases between them. The germline V gene encodes CDR1 SGHVS and CDR2 FNYEAQ.

The chain employs TRBV5-1 and TRBJ1-1; TRBD1 aligns across 9 bases. Germline V gene sequence: CDR1 SGHRS, CDR2 YFSETQ. The CDR3 length is 13 residues. Trimming took 7 bases from V and 1 from J; bases not matched to a gene: 2. The CDR3 region is CASGQGWNTEAFF. The DNA of the CDR3 is TGCGCCAGCGGACAGGGGTGGAACACTGAAGCTTTCTTT.

The V call is TRBV23-1, the J call TRBJ1-2; D is unresolved. Being an ORF, TRBV23-1 has a function that is uncertain. The CDR3 is 17 residues long. The V end was cut by 2 bases, the J end by 2 bases, with 18 bases between. CDR3 in amino acids: CASSQPYAQARNYGYTF. In nucleotides, the CDR3 is TGCGCCAGCAGTCAACCCTACGCCCAGGCCAGGAACTATGGCTACACCTTC.

There are many counts of this clone. This chain links TRBV5-1 with TRBJ2-1; TRBD2 agrees at 9 bases. After removal of 0 bases from V and 5 bases from J, the junction contained 3 bases not matched to a gene. Germline CDR1 reads SGHRS; CDR2 reads YFSETQ. This CDR3 is built from 15 residues. The CDR3 region is CASSLVAGGHNEQFF. Here the CDR3 DNA reads TGCGCCAGCAGCTTGGTGGCGGGGGGGCACAATGAGCAGTTCTTC.

The rearrangement links TRBV7-9 to TRBJ1-2, with 10 nucleotides matching TRBD1. Germline V lookup: CDR1 SEHNR, CDR2 FQNEAQ (reference sequence). The CDR3 contains 15 residues. Trimming removed 5 bases from V and 2 bases from J; junction bases left unmatched: 5. The CDR3 here is CASSMGDRGNYGYTF. For the CDR3, the DNA is TGTGCCAGCAGCATGGGGGACAGGGGCAACTATGGCTACACCTTC.

This clone was picked up a small number of times. This sequence joins TRBV11-3 and TRBJ2-3, with TRBD1 matching over 8 bases. The germline CDR1 and CDR2 sequences are SGHNT and YENEEA. The length of the CDR3 is 17 residues. V shed 1 base, J shed 3 bases, and the junction held 9 bases outside the gene matches. The chain's CDR3 is CASSLGDRTAMTDTQYF. As DNA, the CDR3 is TGTGCCAGCAGCTTAGGGGACAGGACGGCTATGACAGATACGCAGTATTTT.

This clone was detected only a few times. The J gene is TRBJ1-2, the V gene TRBV10-3, with D unclear. This CDR3 has 16 amino acids. Germline V gene lookup returns CDR1 ENHRY and CDR2 SYGVKD. V shed 3 bases and J shed 3 bases, with 17 bases lying between them. CDR3 protein: CAISDTVRALDYGYTF. CDR3 coding DNA: TGTGCCATCAGTGACACGGTGCGGGCTTTGGACTATGGCTACACCTTC.

The chain recombines TRBV28 with TRBJ1-2; 8 bases map to TRBD1. J was trimmed by 4 bases and V by 5 bases; bases with no gene match: 9. The germline CDR1 and CDR2 sequences are MDHEN and SYDVKM. The CDR3 extends over 15 amino acids. The CDR3 region is CASSVTGTGSYGYTF. DNA for the CDR3: TGTGCCAGCAGTGTCACCGGGACAGGATCCTATGGCTACACCTTC.

The rearrangement uses TRBV29-1 and TRBJ1-4; 9 positions agree with TRBD1. V shed 2 bases and J 7 bases; nucleotides not matched to a gene: 8. The CDR3 consists of 15 residues. Germline values: CDR1 SQVTM, CDR2 ANQGSEA. The CDR3 bases are TGCAGCGTTGAATTATCGGGGACAGGGACTGAAAAACTGTTTTTT. Protein product: CSVELSGTGTEKLFF.

In this sample, this clone turned up a few times. The chain links TRBV6-9 to TRBJ2-3; no definite D call. This CDR3 has 16 residues. Germline values: CDR1 MNHGY, CDR2 SVAAGI. Trimming shortened V by 5 bases and J by 2 bases, and 17 bases separated the two germline ends. In DNA, the CDR3 is TGTGCCAGCAGTCGTATTCGCGGTCTTATCACAGATACGCAGTATTTT. Translation: CASSRIRGLITDTQYF.

This clone was observed a handful of times. This chain uses TRBV28 with TRBJ2-7, with TRBD2 as a possible D gene (6 bases). Germline assignment: CDR1 MDHEN and CDR2 SYDVKM. The CDR3 is 15 amino acids. V lost 2 bases to trimming and J lost 0 bases, with 11 bases between them. Written as DNA, the CDR3 is TGTGCCAGCAGTTTAGGCGGCGGGGTCTCCTACGAGCAGTACTTC. Residues: CASSLGGGVSYEQYF.

The rearrangement uses TRBV2 and TRBJ1-5, with 12 nucleotides matching TRBD1. V was pared by 6 bases and J by 7 bases, with 4 bases of the junction left unmatched. Germline V gene sequence: CDR1 SNHLY, CDR2 FYNNEI. The CDR3 contains 14 residues. This CDR3 is CASRGQGAWQPQHF. The CDR3 DNA follows: TGTGCCAGCAGGGGACAGGGGGCATGGCAGCCCCAGCATTTT.

This clone was recorded a few times. This chain uses TRBV27 with TRBJ2-1; the match to TRBD1 covers 7 bases. This CDR3 is 15 amino acids long. Germline trimming cut 5 bases from V and 4 bases from J; bases unmatched to any gene: 8. Germline V gene data show CDR1 as MNHEY and CDR2 as SMNVEV (reference sequence). The chain's CDR3 is CASSRAGGQYNEQFF. In nucleotides, the CDR3 is TGTGCCAGCAGTAGAGCAGGGGGACAATACAATGAGCAGTTCTTC.

The chain recombines TRBV5-6 with TRBJ2-7; D not certain. Deletions cut 4 bases from V and 3 bases from J, with 5 bases between. The length of the CDR3 is 11 residues. CDR1 is SGHDT and CDR2 is YYEEEE in the germline V gene. CDR3 in DNA: TGTGCCAGCAGCCGAGACTACGAGCAGTACTTC. Translating it yields CASSRDYEQYF.

The chain employs TRBV11-2 and TRBJ1-6; 9 positions match TRBD1. The germline V gene has CDR1 SGHAT and CDR2 FQNNGV. The CDR3 runs to 14 residues. V lost 3 bases, J lost 7 bases, and 1 base stayed unmatched. The CDR3 DNA is TGTGCCAGCAGCTTGACAGGGGGGAATTCACCCCTCCACTTT. Translated, it gives CASSLTGGNSPLHF.

V and J are TRBV4-3 and TRBJ2-3, with TRBD2 matching over 9 bases. This CDR3 is built from 19 residues. CDR1 and CDR2 from the germline V gene are LGHNA and YSLEER. J lost 1 base, V lost 1 base, and 12 bases had no gene match. CDR3 sequence reads: CASSQVGLAGPLGTDTQYF. The CDR3 coding sequence is TGCGCCAGCAGCCAAGTAGGGCTAGCGGGGCCACTGGGCACAGATACGCAGTATTTT.